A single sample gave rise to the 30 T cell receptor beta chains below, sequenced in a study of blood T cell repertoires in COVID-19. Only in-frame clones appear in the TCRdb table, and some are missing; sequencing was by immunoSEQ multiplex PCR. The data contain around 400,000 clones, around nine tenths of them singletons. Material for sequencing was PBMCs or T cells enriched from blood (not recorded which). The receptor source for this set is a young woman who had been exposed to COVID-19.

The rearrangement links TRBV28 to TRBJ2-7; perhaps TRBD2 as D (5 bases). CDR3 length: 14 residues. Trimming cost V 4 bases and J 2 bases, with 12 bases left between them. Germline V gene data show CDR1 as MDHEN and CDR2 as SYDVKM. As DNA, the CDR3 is TGTGCCAGCAGTTCGGTAGCGAAAGCCTACGAGCAGTACTTC. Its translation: CASSSVAKAYEQYF. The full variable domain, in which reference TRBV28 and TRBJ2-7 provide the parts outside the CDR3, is DVKVTQSSRYLVKRTGEKVFLECVQDMDHENMFWYRQDPGLGLRLIYFSYDVKMKEKGDIPEGYSVSREKKERFSLILESASTNQTSMYLCASSSVAKAYEQYFGPGTRLTVT.

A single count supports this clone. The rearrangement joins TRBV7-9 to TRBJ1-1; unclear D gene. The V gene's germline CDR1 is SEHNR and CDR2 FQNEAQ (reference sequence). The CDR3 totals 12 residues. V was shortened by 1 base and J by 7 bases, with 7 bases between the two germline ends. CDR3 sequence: CASSLEQFEAFF. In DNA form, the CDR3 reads TGTGCCAGCAGCTTAGAACAGTTTGAAGCTTTCTTT.

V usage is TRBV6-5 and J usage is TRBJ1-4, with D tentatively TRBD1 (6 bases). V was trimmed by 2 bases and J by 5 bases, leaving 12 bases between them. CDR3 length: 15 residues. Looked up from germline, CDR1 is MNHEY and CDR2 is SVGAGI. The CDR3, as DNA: TGTGCCAGCAGTTACGCGACAGGCGTAAATGAAAAACTGTTTTTT. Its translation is CASSYATGVNEKLFF.

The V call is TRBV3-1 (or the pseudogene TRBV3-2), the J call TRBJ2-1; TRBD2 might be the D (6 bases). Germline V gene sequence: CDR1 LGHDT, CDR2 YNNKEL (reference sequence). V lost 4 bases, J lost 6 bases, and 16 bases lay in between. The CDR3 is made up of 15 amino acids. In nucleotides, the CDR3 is TGTGCCAGCAGCCCAAGGATTAGCGGAGCCAATGAGCAGTTCTTC. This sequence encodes CASSPRISGANEQFF.

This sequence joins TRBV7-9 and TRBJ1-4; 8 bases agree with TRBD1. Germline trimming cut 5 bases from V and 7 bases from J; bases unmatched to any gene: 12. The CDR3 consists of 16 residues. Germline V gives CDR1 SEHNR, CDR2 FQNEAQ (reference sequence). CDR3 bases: TGTGCCAGCAGCCGACGGGACAGGATGGGGGTTGAAAAACTGTTTTTT. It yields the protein CASSRRDRMGVEKLFF.

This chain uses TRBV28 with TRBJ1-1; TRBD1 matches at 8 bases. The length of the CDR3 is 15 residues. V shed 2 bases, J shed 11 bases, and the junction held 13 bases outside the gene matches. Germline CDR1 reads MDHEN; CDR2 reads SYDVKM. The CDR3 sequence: CASSLTDRVRVDAFF. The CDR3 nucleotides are TGTGCCAGCAGTTTAACGGACAGGGTGAGGGTGGATGCTTTCTTT. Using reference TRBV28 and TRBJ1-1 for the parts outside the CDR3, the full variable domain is DVKVTQSSRYLVKRTGEKVFLECVQDMDHENMFWYRQDPGLGLRLIYFSYDVKMKEKGDIPEGYSVSREKKERFSLILESASTNQTSMYLCASSLTDRVRVDAFFGQGTRLTVV.

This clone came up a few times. CDR3 sequence: CASSTDRAAWGAFF. CDR3 coding DNA: TGTGCCAGCAGTACGGACAGGGCCGCCTGGGGAGCTTTCTTT. The V and J genes are TRBV2 and TRBJ1-1, with TRBD1 identical over 8 bases. CDR1 is SNHLY, CDR2 FYNNEI, per germline. Losses at the gene ends were 5 bases for V and 10 bases for J; bases not matched to a gene: 12. The CDR3 is made up of 14 amino acids.

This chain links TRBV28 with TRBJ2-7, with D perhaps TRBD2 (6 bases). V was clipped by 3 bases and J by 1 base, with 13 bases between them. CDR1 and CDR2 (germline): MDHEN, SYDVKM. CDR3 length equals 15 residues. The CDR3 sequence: CASSFRGIGSYEQYF. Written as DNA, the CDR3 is TGTGCCAGCAGTTTTCGGGGGATCGGGTCCTACGAGCAGTACTTC.

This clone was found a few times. The CDR3 region is CASSLDLRQPQHF. CDR3 in DNA: TGTGCCAGCAGCTTAGACCTGAGGCAGCCCCAGCATTTT. The J gene is TRBJ1-5, the V gene TRBV7-2, with unresolved D. CDR1 and CDR2 (germline): SGHTA, FQGNSA. V lost 1 base and J 7 bases, leaving 8 bases between the germline ends. This CDR3 is 13 amino acids long.

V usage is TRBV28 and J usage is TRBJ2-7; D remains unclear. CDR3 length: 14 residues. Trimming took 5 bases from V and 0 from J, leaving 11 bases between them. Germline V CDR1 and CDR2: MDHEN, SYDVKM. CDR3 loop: CASSPPGYSYEQYF. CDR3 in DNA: TGTGCCAGCAGTCCCCCCGGGTACTCCTACGAGCAGTACTTC.

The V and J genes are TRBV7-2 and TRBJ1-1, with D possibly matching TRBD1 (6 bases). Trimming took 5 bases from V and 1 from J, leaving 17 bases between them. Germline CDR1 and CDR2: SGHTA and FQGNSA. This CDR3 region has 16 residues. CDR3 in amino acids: CASSLQGKMENTEAFF. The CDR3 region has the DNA TGTGCCAGCAGCCTACAGGGTAAGATGGAGAACACTGAAGCTTTCTTT.

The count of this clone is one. The chain's CDR3 is CASSPQGDQPQHF. The CDR3 nucleotides read TGTGCCAGTAGTCCACAGGGGGACCAGCCCCAGCATTTT. V usage is TRBV19 and J usage is TRBJ1-5, with 8 nucleotides matching TRBD1. Germline V gene sequence: CDR1 LNHDA, CDR2 SQIVND (reference sequence). This CDR3 has 13 amino acids. Trimming removed 5 bases from V and 7 bases from J; junction bases left unmatched: 4.

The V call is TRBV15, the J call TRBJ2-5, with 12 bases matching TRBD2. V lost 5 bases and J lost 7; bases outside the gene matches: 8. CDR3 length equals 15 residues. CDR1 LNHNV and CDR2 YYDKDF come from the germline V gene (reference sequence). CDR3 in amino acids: CATSAGLAGSTTQYF. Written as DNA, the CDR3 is TGTGCCACCAGCGCGGGACTAGCGGGCAGCACGACCCAGTACTTC.

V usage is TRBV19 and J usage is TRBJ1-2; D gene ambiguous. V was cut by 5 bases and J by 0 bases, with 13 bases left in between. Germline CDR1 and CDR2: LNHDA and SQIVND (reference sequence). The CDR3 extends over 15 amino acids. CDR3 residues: CASSPYREPNYGYTF. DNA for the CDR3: TGTGCCAGTAGTCCATACAGAGAACCTAACTATGGCTACACCTTC.

The CDR3, as DNA: TGTGCCAGCAGTGAATTAGCGGGAAGAGATACGCAGTATTTT. It codes for CASSELAGRDTQYF. This sequence joins TRBV6-4 and TRBJ2-3, with 8 positions matching TRBD2. The CDR3 covers 14 residues. Germline assignment: CDR1 MRHNA and CDR2 SNTAGT. The trim removed 3 bases at V and 5 bases at J, leaving 4 bases unmatched.

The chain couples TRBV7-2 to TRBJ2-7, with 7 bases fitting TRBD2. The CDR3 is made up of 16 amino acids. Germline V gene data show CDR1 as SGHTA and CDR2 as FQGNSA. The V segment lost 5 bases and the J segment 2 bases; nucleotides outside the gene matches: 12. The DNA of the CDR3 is TGTGCCAGCAGCCCCCGGGACTACTTAGGGGCCTACGAGCAGTACTTC. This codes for CASSPRDYLGAYEQYF.

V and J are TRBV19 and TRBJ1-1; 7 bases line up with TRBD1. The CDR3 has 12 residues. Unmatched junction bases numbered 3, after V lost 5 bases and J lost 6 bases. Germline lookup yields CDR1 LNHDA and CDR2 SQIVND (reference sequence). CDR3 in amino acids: CASSQQGPEAFF. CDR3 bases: TGTGCCAGTAGTCAACAGGGGCCTGAAGCTTTCTTT.

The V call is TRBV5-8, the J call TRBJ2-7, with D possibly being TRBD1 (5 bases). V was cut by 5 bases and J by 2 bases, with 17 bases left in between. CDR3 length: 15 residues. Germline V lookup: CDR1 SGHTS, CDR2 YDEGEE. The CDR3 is CASRPRTSETYEQYF. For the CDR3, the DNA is TGTGCCAGCAGACCGAGGACATCCGAGACCTACGAGCAGTACTTC.

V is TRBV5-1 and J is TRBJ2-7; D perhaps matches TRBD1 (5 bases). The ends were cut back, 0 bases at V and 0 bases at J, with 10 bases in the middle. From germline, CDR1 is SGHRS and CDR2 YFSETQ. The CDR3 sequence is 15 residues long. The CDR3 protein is CASSLEAGNSYEQYF. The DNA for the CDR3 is TGCGCCAGCAGCTTGGAGGCAGGGAACTCCTACGAGCAGTACTTC.

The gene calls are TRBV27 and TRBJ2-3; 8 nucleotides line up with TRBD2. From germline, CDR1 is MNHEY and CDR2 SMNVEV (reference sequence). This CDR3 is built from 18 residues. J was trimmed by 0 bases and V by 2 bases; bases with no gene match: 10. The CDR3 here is CASSLRGTRMYSTDTQYF. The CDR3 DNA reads TGTGCCAGCAGTTTACGCGGGACTAGAATGTATAGCACAGATACGCAGTATTTT.

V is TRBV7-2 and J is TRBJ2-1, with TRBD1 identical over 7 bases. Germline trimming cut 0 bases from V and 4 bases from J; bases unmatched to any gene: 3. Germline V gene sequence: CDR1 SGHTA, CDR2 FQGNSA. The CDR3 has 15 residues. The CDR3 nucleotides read TGTGCCAGCAGCTTAGCACAGGGACAGTACAATGAGCAGTTCTTC. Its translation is CASSLAQGQYNEQFF.

DNA for the CDR3: TGTGCCAGCAGTTTACTGGACACCGAACAGCCCCAGCATTTT. Amino acids: CASSLLDTEQPQHF. The chain has TRBV7-9 and TRBJ1-5, with D maybe TRBD1 (5 bases). There are 14 residues in the CDR3. V was trimmed by 6 bases and J by 7 bases, leaving 16 bases between them. The germline V gene has CDR1 SEHNR and CDR2 FQNEAQ (reference sequence).

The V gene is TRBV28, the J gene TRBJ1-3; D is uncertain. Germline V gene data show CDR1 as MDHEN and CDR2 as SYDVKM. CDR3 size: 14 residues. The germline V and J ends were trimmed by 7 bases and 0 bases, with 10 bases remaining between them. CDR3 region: CASNDGDSGNTIYF. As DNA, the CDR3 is TGTGCCAGCAATGACGGAGACTCTGGAAACACCATATATTTT.

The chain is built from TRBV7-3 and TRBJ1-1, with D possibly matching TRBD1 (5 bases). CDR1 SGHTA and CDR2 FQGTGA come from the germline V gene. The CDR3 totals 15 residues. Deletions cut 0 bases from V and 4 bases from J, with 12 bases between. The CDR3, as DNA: TGTGCCAGCAGCTTAACGGCGGGGCCGGGCACTGAAGCTTTCTTT. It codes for CASSLTAGPGTEAFF.

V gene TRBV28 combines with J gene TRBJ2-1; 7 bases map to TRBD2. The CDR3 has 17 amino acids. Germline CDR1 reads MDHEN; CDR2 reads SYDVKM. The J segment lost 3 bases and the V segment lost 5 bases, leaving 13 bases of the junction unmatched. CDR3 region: CASSRRAGRSFYNEQFF. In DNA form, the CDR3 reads TGTGCCAGCAGTCGTCGAGCGGGGCGGAGCTTCTACAATGAGCAGTTCTTC. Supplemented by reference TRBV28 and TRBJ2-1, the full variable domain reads DVKVTQSSRYLVKRTGEKVFLECVQDMDHENMFWYRQDPGLGLRLIYFSYDVKMKEKGDIPEGYSVSREKKERFSLILESASTNQTSMYLCASSRRAGRSFYNEQFFGPGTRLTVL.

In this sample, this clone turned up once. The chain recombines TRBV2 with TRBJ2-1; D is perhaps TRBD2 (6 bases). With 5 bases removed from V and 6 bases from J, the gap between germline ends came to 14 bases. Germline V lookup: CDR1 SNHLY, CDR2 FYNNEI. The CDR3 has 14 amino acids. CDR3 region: CASSPRLEGNEQFF. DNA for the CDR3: TGTGCCAGCAGTCCGCGACTAGAGGGCAATGAGCAGTTCTTC.

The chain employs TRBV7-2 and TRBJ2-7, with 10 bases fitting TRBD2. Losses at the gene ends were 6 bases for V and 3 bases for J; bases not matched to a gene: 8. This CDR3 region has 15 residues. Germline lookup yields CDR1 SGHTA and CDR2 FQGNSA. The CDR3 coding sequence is TGTGCCAGCAGGCGGGTAGCGGGGGGATGCTACGAGCAGTACTTC. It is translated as CASRRVAGGCYEQYF.

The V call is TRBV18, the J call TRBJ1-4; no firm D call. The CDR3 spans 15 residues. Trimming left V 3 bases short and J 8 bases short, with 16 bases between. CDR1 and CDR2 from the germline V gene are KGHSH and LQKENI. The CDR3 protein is CASSPLIGPGEKLFF. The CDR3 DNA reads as TGTGCCAGCTCACCCCTCATAGGGCCGGGGGAAAAACTGTTTTTT.

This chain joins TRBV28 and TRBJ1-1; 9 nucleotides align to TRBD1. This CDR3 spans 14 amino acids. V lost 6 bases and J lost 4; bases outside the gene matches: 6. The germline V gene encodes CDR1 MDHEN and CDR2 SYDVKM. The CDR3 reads CASSRDRVRTEAFF. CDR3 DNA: TGTGCCAGCAGCCGGGACAGGGTCCGCACTGAAGCTTTCTTT.

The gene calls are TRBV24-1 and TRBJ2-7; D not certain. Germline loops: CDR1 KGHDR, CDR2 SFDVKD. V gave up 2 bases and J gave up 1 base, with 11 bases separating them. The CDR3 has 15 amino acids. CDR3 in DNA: TGTGCCACCAGTGATTGGTCGGCAGGATCCTACGAGCAGTACTTC. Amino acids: CATSDWSAGSYEQYF.